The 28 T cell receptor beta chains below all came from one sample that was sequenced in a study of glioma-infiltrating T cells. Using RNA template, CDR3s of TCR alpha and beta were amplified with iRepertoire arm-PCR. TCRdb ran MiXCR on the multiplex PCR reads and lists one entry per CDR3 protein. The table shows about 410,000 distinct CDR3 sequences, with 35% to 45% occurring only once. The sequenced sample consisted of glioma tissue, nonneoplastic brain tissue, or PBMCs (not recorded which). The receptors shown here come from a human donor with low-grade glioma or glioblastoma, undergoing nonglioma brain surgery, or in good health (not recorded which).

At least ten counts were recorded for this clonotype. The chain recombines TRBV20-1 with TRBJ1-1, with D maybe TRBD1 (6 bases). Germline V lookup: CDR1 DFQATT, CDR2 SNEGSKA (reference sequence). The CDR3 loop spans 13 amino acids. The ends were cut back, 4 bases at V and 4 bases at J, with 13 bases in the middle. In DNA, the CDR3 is TGCAGTGCTAAACAGGGCCCGATCACTGAAGCTTTCTTT. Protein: CSAKQGPITEAFF.

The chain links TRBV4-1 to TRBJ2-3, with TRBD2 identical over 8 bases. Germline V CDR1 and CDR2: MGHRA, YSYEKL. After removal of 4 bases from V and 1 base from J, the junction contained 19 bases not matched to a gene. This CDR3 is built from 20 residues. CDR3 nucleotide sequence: TGCGCCAGCAGCCGCCGGCAGGGGACTAGTCTCGTTTTGGGCACAGATACGCAGTATTTT. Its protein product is CASSRRQGTSLVLGTDTQYF.

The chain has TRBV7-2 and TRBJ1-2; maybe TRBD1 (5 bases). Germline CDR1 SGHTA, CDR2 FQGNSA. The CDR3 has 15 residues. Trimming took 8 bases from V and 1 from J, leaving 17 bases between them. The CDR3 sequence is CASASLRGNNYGYTF. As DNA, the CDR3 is TGTGCCAGCGCCTCCCTGAGGGGTAATAACTATGGCTACACCTTC. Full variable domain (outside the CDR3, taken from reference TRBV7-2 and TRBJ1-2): GAGVSQSPSNKVTEKGKDVELRCDPISGHTALYWYRQSLGQGLEFLIYFQGNSAPDKSGLPSDRFSAERTGGSVSTLTIQRTQQEDSAVYLCASASLRGNNYGYTFGSGTRLTVV.

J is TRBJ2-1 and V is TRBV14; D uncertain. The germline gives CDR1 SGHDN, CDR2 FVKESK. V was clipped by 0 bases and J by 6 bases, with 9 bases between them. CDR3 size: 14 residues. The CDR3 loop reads CASSQDRAANEQFF. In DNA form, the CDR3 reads TGTGCCAGCAGCCAAGATCGAGCCGCCAATGAGCAGTTCTTC.

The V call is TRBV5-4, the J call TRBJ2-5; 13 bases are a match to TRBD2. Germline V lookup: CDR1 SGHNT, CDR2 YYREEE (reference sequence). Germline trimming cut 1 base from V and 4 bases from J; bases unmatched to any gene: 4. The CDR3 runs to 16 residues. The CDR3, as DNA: TGTGCCAGCAGCTTGCATACTAGCGGGAGGGGAGAGACCCAGTACTTC. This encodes CASSLHTSGRGETQYF.

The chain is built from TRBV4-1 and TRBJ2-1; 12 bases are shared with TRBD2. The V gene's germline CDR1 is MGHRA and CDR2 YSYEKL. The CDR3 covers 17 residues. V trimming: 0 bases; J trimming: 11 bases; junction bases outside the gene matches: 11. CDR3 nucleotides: TGCGCCAGCAGCCAAGATAAGAGCGAACTAGCGGGAGGCCAGCAGTTCTTC. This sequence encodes CASSQDKSELAGGQQFF.

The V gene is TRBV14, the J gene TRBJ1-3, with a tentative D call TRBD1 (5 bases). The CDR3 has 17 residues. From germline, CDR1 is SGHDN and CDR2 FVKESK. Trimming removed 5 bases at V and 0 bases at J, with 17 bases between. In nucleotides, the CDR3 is TGTGCCAGCAGCACTCTCGGGGCGCTTAGCTCTGGAAACACCATATATTTT. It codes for CASSTLGALSSGNTIYF.

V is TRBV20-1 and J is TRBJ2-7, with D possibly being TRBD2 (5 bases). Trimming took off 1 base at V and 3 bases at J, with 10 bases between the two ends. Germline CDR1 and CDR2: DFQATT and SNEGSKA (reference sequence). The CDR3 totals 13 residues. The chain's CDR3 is CSARGLAFYEQYF. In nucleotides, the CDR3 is TGCAGTGCTAGAGGGCTAGCTTTCTACGAGCAGTACTTC.

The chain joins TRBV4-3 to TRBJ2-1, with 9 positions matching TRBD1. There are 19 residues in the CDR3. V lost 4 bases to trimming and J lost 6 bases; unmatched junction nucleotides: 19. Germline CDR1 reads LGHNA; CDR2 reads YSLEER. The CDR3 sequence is CASSPFYPTGTGSGNEQFF. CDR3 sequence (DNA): TGCGCCAGCAGCCCCTTCTACCCTACCGGGACAGGGAGCGGCAATGAGCAGTTCTTC.

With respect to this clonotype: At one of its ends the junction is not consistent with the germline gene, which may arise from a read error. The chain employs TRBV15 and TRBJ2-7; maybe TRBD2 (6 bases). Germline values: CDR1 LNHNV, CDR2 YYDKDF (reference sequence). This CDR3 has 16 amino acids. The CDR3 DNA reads TGTGCCAGCAGCATGCTCGAGACTAGGTATATCTACGAGCAGTACTTC. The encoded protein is CASSMLETRYIYEQYF.

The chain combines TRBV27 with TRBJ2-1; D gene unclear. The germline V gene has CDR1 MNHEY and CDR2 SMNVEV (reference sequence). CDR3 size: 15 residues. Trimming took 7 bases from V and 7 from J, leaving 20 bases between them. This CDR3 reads CASTSREGPTNEQFF. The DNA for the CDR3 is TGTGCCAGCACTTCGCGTGAAGGACCTACGAATGAGCAGTTCTTC.

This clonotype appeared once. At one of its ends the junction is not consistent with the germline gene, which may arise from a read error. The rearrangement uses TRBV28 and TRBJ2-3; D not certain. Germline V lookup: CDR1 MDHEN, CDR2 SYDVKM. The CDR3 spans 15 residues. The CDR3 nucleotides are TGTTCCAGCAGTCCTGGGGTGAGGAGCACAGATACGCAGTATTTT. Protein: CSSSPGVRSTDTQYF. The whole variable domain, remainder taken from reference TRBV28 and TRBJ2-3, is DVKVTQSSRYLVKRTGEKVFLECVQDMDHENMFWYRQDPGLGLRLIYFSYDVKMKEKGDIPEGYSVSREKKERFSLILESASTNQTSMYLCSSSPGVRSTDTQYFGPGTRLTVL.

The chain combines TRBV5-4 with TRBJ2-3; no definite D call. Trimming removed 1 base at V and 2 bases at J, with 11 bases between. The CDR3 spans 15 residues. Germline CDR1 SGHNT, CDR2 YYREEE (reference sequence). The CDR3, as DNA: TGTGCCAGCAGCTTGAACGGATTACCCACAGATACGCAGTATTTT. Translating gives CASSLNGLPTDTQYF.

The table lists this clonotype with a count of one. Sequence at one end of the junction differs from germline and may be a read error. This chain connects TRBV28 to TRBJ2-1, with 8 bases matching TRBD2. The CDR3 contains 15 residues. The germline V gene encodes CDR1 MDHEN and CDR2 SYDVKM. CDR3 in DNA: TGTGCCTGCAGTTTGTCAGGACTAGCTCACAATGAGCAGTTCTTC. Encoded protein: CACSLSGLAHNEQFF.

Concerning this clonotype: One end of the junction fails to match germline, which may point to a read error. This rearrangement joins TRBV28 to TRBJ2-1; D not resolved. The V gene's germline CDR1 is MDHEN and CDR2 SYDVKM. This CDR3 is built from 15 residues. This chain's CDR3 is CASRDTGLSGNKQFF. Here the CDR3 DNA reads TGTGCCAGCAGAGATACCGGGCTATCGGGCAATAAGCAGTTCTTC.

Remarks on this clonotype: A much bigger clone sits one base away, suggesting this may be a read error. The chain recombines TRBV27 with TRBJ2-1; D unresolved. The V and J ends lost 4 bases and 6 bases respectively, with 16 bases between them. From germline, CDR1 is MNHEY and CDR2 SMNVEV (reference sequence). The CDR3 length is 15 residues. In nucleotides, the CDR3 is TGTGCCAGCAGTTATTCCACGACACGGAGCAATGAGCAGTTCTTC. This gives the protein CASSYSTTRSNEQFF.

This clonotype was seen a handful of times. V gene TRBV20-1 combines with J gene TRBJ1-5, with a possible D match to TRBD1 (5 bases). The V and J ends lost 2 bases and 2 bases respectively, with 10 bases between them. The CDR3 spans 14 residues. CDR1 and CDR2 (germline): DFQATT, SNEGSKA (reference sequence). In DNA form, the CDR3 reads TGCAGTGCTAGATCGGGGGGTGGCAATCAGCCCCAGCATTTT. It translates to CSARSGGGNQPQHF.

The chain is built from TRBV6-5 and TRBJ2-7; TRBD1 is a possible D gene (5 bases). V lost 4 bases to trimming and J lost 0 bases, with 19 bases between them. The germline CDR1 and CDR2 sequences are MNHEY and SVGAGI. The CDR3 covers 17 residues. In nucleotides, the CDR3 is TGTGCCAGCAGTTTGAATGGAAGACAGCCCCTCTCCTACGAGCAGTACTTC. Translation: CASSLNGRQPLSYEQYF.

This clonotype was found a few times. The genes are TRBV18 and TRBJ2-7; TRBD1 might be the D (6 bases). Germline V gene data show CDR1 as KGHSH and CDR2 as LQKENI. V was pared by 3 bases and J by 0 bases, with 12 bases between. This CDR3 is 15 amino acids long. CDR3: CASSPRTASSYEQYF. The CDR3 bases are TGTGCCAGCTCACCCAGGACAGCAAGCTCCTACGAGCAGTACTTC.

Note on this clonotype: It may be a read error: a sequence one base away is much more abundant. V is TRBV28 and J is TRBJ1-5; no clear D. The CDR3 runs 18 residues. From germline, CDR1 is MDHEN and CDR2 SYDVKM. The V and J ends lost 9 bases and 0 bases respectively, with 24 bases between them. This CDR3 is CARSRPGPLSYSNQPQHF. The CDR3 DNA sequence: TGTGCCAGAAGCCGGCCGGGCCCTCTCTCCTATAGCAATCAGCCCCAGCATTTT.

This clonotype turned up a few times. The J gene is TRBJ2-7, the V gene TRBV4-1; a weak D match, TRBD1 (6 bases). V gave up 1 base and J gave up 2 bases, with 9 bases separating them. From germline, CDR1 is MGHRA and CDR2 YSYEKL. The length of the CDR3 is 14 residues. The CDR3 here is CASSQGQAAYEQYF. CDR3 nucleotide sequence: TGCGCCAGCAGCCAAGGACAGGCCGCCTACGAGCAGTACTTC.

The CDR3 DNA is TGCGCCAGCACAGGGACTACTCCCTACGAGCAGTACTTC. Amino acids: CASTGTTPYEQYF. This rearrangement joins TRBV5-1 to TRBJ2-7; TRBD2 aligns across 7 bases. The V and J ends lost 6 bases and 2 bases, in that order; junction bases with no gene match: 5. The CDR3 covers 13 residues. Looked up from germline, CDR1 is SGHRS and CDR2 is YFSETQ.

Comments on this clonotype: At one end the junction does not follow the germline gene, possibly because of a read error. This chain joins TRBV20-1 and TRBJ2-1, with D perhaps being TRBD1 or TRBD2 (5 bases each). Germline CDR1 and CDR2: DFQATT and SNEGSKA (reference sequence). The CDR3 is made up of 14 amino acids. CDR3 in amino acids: CSAPIRDPKHEQLF. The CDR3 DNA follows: TGCAGTGCCCCAATACGGGACCCAAAGCATGAGCAGCTCTTC.

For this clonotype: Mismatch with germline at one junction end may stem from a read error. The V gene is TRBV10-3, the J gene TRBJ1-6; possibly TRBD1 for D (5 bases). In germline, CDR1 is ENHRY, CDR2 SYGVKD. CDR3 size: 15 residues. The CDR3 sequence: CAISESGTSYSALHF. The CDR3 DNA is TGTGCCATCAGTGAGTCGGGGACGTCCTATTCAGCCCTCCACTTT.

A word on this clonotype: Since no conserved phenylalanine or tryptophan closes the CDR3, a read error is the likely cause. The CDR3 bases are TGCAGTGCTGGGGGGGGGCGGATGGGAAGCTACAATGAGCAGTTCCTC. Translated: CSAGGGRMGSYNEQFL. The gene calls are TRBV20-1 and TRBJ2-1; maybe TRBD2 (7 bases). Germline-derived CDR1 and CDR2 are DFQATT and SNEGSKA (reference sequence). The CDR3 extends over 16 amino acids. Trimming removed 5 bases at V and 3 bases at J, with 20 bases between.

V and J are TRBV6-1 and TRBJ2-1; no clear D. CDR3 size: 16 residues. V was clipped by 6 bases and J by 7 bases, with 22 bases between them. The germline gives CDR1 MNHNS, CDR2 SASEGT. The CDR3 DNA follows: TGTGCCAGCAGCCGCCATCCTCGCACCGCTAATAATGAGCAGTTCTTC. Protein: CASSRHPRTANNEQFF.

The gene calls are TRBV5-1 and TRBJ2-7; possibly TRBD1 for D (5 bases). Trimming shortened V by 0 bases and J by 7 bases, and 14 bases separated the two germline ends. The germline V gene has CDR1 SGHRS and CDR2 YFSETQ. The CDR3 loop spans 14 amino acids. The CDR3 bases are TGCGCCAGCAGCTTGGGACAGCCGACGGATGAGCAGTACTTC. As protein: CASSLGQPTDEQYF.

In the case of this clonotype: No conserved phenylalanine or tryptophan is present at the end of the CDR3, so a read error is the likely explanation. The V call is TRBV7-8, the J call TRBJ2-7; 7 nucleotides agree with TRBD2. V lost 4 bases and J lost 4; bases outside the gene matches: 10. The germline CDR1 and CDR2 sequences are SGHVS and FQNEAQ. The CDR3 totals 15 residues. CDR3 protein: CASSSRVSGWYEQYS. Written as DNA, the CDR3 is TGTGCCAGCAGCTCCCGTGTTAGCGGGTGGTACGAGCAGTACTCC.